A single sample gave rise to the 17 T cell receptor beta chains below, sequenced in a study of blood T cells in healthy people across ages. Combining a sample-barcoded 5' primer with a J-beta primer mix, a second PCR ran for roughly 7 to 12 cycles. TCRdb called the 5' RACE reads again in MiXCR, with one record for every CDR3 protein. The table records some 750,000 distinct CDR3 sequences, 22% of them present only once. The material sequenced was blood. These receptors all come from a man between 70 and 80 years old in good health.

The chain employs TRBV5-1 and TRBJ2-3; D could derive from TRBD1 or TRBD2 (5 bases each). Germline-derived CDR1 and CDR2 are SGHRS and YFSETQ. The V and J ends lost 0 bases and 0 bases respectively, with 11 bases between them. The CDR3 loop spans 16 amino acids. DNA for the CDR3: TGCGCCAGCAGCTTGGGAGGGGTCGCTAGCACAGATACGCAGTATTTT. Translation gives CASSLGGVASTDTQYF.

The genes are TRBV3-1 and TRBJ1-4; maybe TRBD1 (6 bases). V dropped 4 bases and J dropped 7 bases, with 16 bases sitting between them. The CDR3 loop spans 15 amino acids. Germline V gene lookup returns CDR1 LGHDT and CDR2 YNNKEL (reference sequence). CDR3 nucleotides: TGTGCCAGCAGCCGAAGCTCGGGGGCGGGTGAAAAACTGTTTTTT. Residues: CASSRSSGAGEKLFF. Together with reference TRBV3-1 and TRBJ1-4, the CDR3 gives the full variable domain: DTAVSQTPKYLVTQMGNDKSIKCEQNLGHDTMYWYKQDSKKFLKIMFSYNNKELIINETVPNRFSPKSPDKAHLNLHINSLELGDSAVYFCASSRSSGAGEKLFFGSGTQLSVL.

The chain recombines TRBV12-3 or TRBV12-4 with TRBJ1-1; D is uncertain. Trimming removed 8 bases at V and 1 base at J, with 11 bases between. The CDR3 covers 13 residues. In DNA form, the CDR3 reads TGTGCCAGCCGACTGGGGAGGAACACTGAAGCTTTCTTT. Protein product: CASRLGRNTEAFF.

The chain couples TRBV4-2 to TRBJ1-4; 9 bases map to TRBD1. V was pared by 3 bases and J by 2 bases, with 7 bases of the junction left unmatched. Germline V CDR1 and CDR2: LGHNA, YNFKEQ. The CDR3 has 17 amino acids. CDR3 DNA sequence: TGTGCCAGCAGCCAGCAGACAGGGGGTTCTACTAATGAAAAACTGTTTTTT. Its protein product is CASSQQTGGSTNEKLFF.

This clonotype was counted only a few times. The rearrangement links TRBV11-2 to TRBJ2-3; 11 bases fit TRBD2. Germline values: CDR1 SGHAT, CDR2 FQNNGV. Unmatched junction bases numbered 10, after V lost 5 bases and J lost 0 bases. The length of the CDR3 is 18 residues. This CDR3 is CASSLPLAGGTSTDTQYF. CDR3 sequence (DNA): TGTGCCAGCAGCCTTCCTCTAGCGGGGGGTACTAGCACAGATACGCAGTATTTT.

This clonotype came up a few times. This chain joins TRBV2 and TRBJ2-3, with D hard to call. The CDR3 loop spans 13 amino acids. V lost 5 bases, J lost 6 bases, and 12 bases lay in between. The germline V gene has CDR1 SNHLY and CDR2 FYNNEI. The CDR3 nucleotides read TGTGCCAGCAGTCGACGGAGTATGGATACGCAGTATTTT. Residues: CASSRRSMDTQYF.

The chain uses TRBV12-3 or TRBV12-4 and TRBJ2-1; D may be TRBD1 (6 bases). CDR3 size: 11 residues. V lost 7 bases and J 8 bases, leaving 9 bases between the germline ends. CDR3 region: CASMGAYEQFF. CDR3 bases: TGTGCCAGCATGGGGGCATATGAGCAGTTCTTC.

This chain connects TRBV9 to TRBJ1-6; the D gene is possibly TRBD1 (6 bases). CDR3 size: 17 residues. Germline V lookup: CDR1 SGDLS, CDR2 YYNGEE. V was trimmed by 4 bases and J by 0 bases, leaving 14 bases between them. CDR3 sequence: CASSSGQTSSYNSPLHF. CDR3 nucleotide sequence: TGTGCCAGCAGCTCCGGACAGACTAGCTCCTATAATTCACCCCTCCACTTT. The full variable domain, its missing parts supplied by reference TRBV9 and TRBJ1-6, is DSGVTQTPKHLITATGQRVTLRCSPRSGDLSVYWYQQSLDQGLQFLIQYYNGEERAKGNILERFSAQQFPDLHSELNLSSLELGDSALYFCASSSGQTSSYNSPLHFGNGTRLTVT.

Points on this clonotype: At one end the junction does not follow the germline gene, possibly because of a read error. The CDR3 protein is CVSSQDYVPGANVLTF. CDR3 nucleotides: TGTGTCAGCAGCCAAGATTACGTACCTGGGGCCAACGTCCTGACTTTC. The rearrangement links TRBV3-1 to TRBJ2-6; D unresolved. The CDR3 covers 16 residues. Germline CDR1 is LGHDT and CDR2 is YNNKEL (reference sequence).

The chain combines TRBV5-5 with TRBJ2-1; D may be TRBD1 or TRBD2 (5 bases each). Germline lookup yields CDR1 SGHKS and CDR2 YYEKEE (reference sequence). Trimming took off 3 bases at V and 3 bases at J, with 13 bases between the two ends. The CDR3 loop spans 15 amino acids. The CDR3 loop is CASSSGLGDYNEQFF. CDR3 DNA: TGTGCCAGCAGCTCGGGGCTAGGAGACTACAATGAGCAGTTCTTC. Filled out from reference TRBV5-5 and TRBJ2-1, the complete variable domain reads DAGVTQSPTHLIKTRGQQVTLRCSPISGHKSVSWYQQVLGQGPQFIFQYYEKEERGRGNFPDRFSARQFPNYSSELNVNALLLGDSALYLCASSSGLGDYNEQFFGPGTRLTVL.

The table lists this clonotype with a few counts. This sequence joins TRBV7-8 and TRBJ2-5, with 8 bases identical to TRBD2. Germline-derived CDR1 and CDR2 are SGHVS and FQNEAQ. The CDR3 totals 15 residues. V shed 3 bases, J shed 1 base, and the junction held 4 bases outside the gene matches. The CDR3: CASSLPGGPQETQYF. In DNA, the CDR3 is TGTGCCAGCAGCTTGCCGGGGGGGCCCCAAGAGACCCAGTACTTC.

This chain links TRBV12-3 or TRBV12-4 with TRBJ2-5, with 9 bases fitting TRBD2. CDR3 size: 16 residues. V lost 5 bases, J lost 3 bases, and 10 bases stayed unmatched. The CDR3 loop reads CASSIVIAGVKETQYF. The CDR3 DNA is TGTGCCAGCAGTATCGTGATAGCGGGGGTAAAAGAGACCCAGTACTTC.

The chain carries TRBV24-1 and TRBJ1-1, with 7 bases matching TRBD1. This CDR3 is built from 15 residues. V trimming: 0 bases; J trimming: 3 bases; junction bases outside the gene matches: 3. Germline CDR1 KGHDR, CDR2 SFDVKD. CDR3 sequence reads: CATSDLEGAYTEAFF. The CDR3 DNA sequence: TGTGCCACCAGTGATTTGGAGGGGGCTTACACTGAAGCTTTCTTT.

The chain recombines TRBV5-1 with TRBJ2-1, with unresolved D. The J call may be incorrect, as the DNA end agrees better with TRBJ2-7. Germline CDR1 and CDR2: SGHRS and YFSETQ. There are 14 residues in the CDR3. CDR3 region: CASSLTPDPYEQYF. The CDR3 nucleotides read TGCGCCAGCAGCTTGACTCCAGACCCCTACGAGCAGTACTTC.

This clonotype has a handful of counts. The chain is built from TRBV5-1 and TRBJ1-4, with 7 bases aligning to TRBD1. CDR1 is SGHRS, CDR2 YFSETQ, per germline. This CDR3 has 14 amino acids. After removal of 6 bases from V and 8 bases from J, the junction contained 10 bases not matched to a gene. CDR3 sequence: CASTYRGGEEKLFF. The CDR3 DNA reads TGCGCCAGCACCTACAGGGGAGGAGAGGAAAAACTGTTTTTT.

The DNA of the CDR3 is TGTGCCAGCAGCTTAGACCAAAACATTCAGTACTTC. Protein sequence: CASSLDQNIQYF. The gene calls are TRBV7-9 and TRBJ2-4; D not resolved. V lost 1 base, J lost 5 bases, and 3 bases lay in between. Germline CDR1 SEHNR, CDR2 FQNEAQ (reference sequence). There are 12 residues in the CDR3.

CDR3 in amino acids: CASSLQVSETQYF. The CDR3 bases are TGCGCCAGCAGCTTGCAGGTTTCGGAGACCCAGTACTTC. This sequence joins TRBV5-1 and TRBJ2-5; D is unresolved. The V end was cut by 1 base, the J end by 5 bases, with 9 bases between. This CDR3 spans 13 amino acids. Germline loops: CDR1 SGHRS, CDR2 YFSETQ.